This T cell receptor (beta chain) was documented in a study of CD8 T cells in Susac syndrome. Negative isolation was used for CD8+ and CD4+ T cells and FACS enrichment for TEMRA cells. RNA was extracted with the RNeasy kit, and a quantity of roughly 0.5 to 1 ug was reverse transcribed using random hexamers. TCRdb ran MiXCR on the immunoSEQ multiplex PCR reads and lists one entry per CDR3 protein. Seen here are 150,000 to 200,000 distinct CDR3 sequences, over 85% observed once, and the top ten hold 0.1%. The sequencing sample was made of CD4+ T cells from PBMCs. The TCR sequence derives from a human donor in good health.

The CDR3 here is CSGGDSAAGELFF. CDR3 nucleotides: TGCAGCGGGGGGGACTCAGCCGCCGGGGAGCTGTTTTTT. The V call is TRBV29-1, the J call TRBJ2-2; weak D call: TRBD2 (6 bases). There are 13 residues in the CDR3. CDR1 is SQVTM and CDR2 is ANQGSEA in the germline V gene. V lost 7 bases and J lost 6, with 15 bases in between.